The 21 T cell receptor beta chains reported below all come from one sample, sequenced in a study of T-cell memory formation after mild COVID-19. TCRdb passed the 5' RACE reads through MiXCR, listing each CDR3 protein once. The sample includes about 38,000 distinct CDR3 sequences, over 9.5% seen only once; the top ten take roughly 27%. Sequencing input: PBMCs or a T cell subset sorted from them (not recorded which). These receptors were collected from a man aged 18 to 35 who had mild COVID-19 (a few samples of this study predate the infection). Cell type and time point are not known.

This clonotype was picked up many times. V is TRBV4-1 and J is TRBJ2-5; D remains ambiguous. Germline V gene sequence: CDR1 MGHRA, CDR2 YSYEKL. The V gene lost 0 bases and the J gene lost 1 base, with 6 bases spanning the gap. CDR3 size: 14 residues. The CDR3 DNA sequence: TGCGCCAGCAGCCAAGACAGACCCCAAGAGACCCAGTACTTC. Translating it yields CASSQDRPQETQYF.

This clonotype has a count of ten or more. The rearrangement joins TRBV27 to TRBJ1-6, with D possibly TRBD1 on 5 matching bases. CDR3 length: 16 amino acids. V was clipped by 0 bases and J by 4 bases, with 10 bases between them. In germline, CDR1 is MNHEY, CDR2 SMNVEV (reference sequence). In DNA form, the CDR3 reads TGTGCCAGCAGTTTATCCCCAGGGTGGTATAATTCACCCCTCCACTTT. Translated, it gives CASSLSPGWYNSPLHF.

This chain uses TRBV11-3 with TRBJ1-1; 7 bases map to TRBD1. Looked up from germline, CDR1 is SGHNT and CDR2 is YENEEA. The CDR3 is made up of 17 amino acids. Losses at the gene ends were 1 base for V and 1 base for J; bases not matched to a gene: 9. In DNA, the CDR3 is TGTGCCAGCAGCTTAGCCCTCGGACAGGTCGGGAACACTGAAGCTTTCTTT. Amino acids: CASSLALGQVGNTEAFF.

The chain combines TRBV5-1 with TRBJ2-3; the D gene is possibly TRBD1 (6 bases). The germline V gene encodes CDR1 SGHRS and CDR2 YFSETQ. This CDR3 is 16 amino acids long. Trimming shortened V by 0 bases and J by 0 bases, and 11 bases separated the two germline ends. The CDR3 loop is CASSLETGSSTDTQYF. DNA for the CDR3: TGCGCCAGCAGCTTGGAAACAGGGTCAAGCACAGATACGCAGTATTTT.

This clonotype was found many times. This chain connects TRBV20-1 to TRBJ1-4; D remains unclear. Deletions cut 6 bases from V and 8 bases from J, with 13 bases between. Germline assignment: CDR1 DFQATT and CDR2 SNEGSKA (reference sequence). The CDR3 is 12 residues long. CDR3 nucleotide sequence: TGCAGTGCCAGAAATCTCCTCGAAAAACTGTTTTTT. Translated, it gives CSARNLLEKLFF.

This clonotype was seen repeatedly, ten times or more. The chain recombines TRBV5-1 with TRBJ2-7; 11 bases are a match to TRBD1. The trim removed 3 bases at V and 3 bases at J, leaving 5 bases unmatched. This CDR3 has 15 amino acids. Per the germline V gene, CDR1 is SGHRS and CDR2 is YFSETQ. CDR3 amino acids: CASSCRDRGIYEQYV. CDR3 DNA sequence: TGCGCCAGCAGCTGTCGGGACAGGGGGATCTACGAGCAGTACGTC.

The rearrangement joins TRBV4-1 to TRBJ1-2; TRBD1 matches 7 bases. Trimming removed 1 base from V and 4 bases from J; junction bases left unmatched: 6. The CDR3 contains 15 residues. Germline lookup yields CDR1 MGHRA and CDR2 YSYEKL. Here the CDR3 reads CASSQAGGPSYGYTF. The CDR3, as DNA: TGCGCCAGCAGCCAAGCAGGGGGGCCCTCCTATGGCTACACCTTC.

The V call is TRBV7-8, the J call TRBJ2-1; 8 bases line up with TRBD2. CDR3 length: 15 amino acids. The ends lost 5 bases at V and 4 bases at J; junction bases unmatched: 7. Germline-derived CDR1 and CDR2 are SGHVS and FQNEAQ. The chain's CDR3 is CASSPAGTRYNEQFF. In DNA, the CDR3 is TGTGCCAGCAGCCCGGCCGGGACTAGGTACAATGAGCAGTTCTTC.

In its sample, this clonotype was seen many times. DNA for the CDR3: TGTGCCAGCAGCCTCGTACGGGAAAAACTGTTTTTT. Its protein is CASSLVREKLFF. The chain joins TRBV7-2 to TRBJ1-4; D remains unclear. The CDR3 runs 12 residues. Germline V gene lookup returns CDR1 SGHTA and CDR2 FQGNSA. The germline V and J ends were trimmed by 5 bases and 8 bases, with 9 bases remaining between them. Supplemented by reference TRBV7-2 and TRBJ1-4, the full variable domain reads GAGVSQSPSNKVTEKGKDVELRCDPISGHTALYWYRQSLGQGLEFLIYFQGNSAPDKSGLPSDRFSAERTGGSVSTLTIQRTQQEDSAVYLCASSLVREKLFFGSGTQLSVL.

This clonotype showed up just a few times. The chain has TRBV18 and TRBJ2-5; a weak D match, TRBD1 (6 bases). CDR1 is KGHSH, CDR2 LQKENI, per germline. There are 14 residues in the CDR3. Trimming shortened V by 1 base and J by 3 bases, and 9 bases separated the two germline ends. The CDR3 DNA reads TGTGCCAGCTCACCACTGACAGGAGAAGAGACCCAGTACTTC. This encodes CASSPLTGEETQYF.

This clonotype was recorded many times. This chain uses TRBV10-3 with TRBJ2-1; TRBD1 matches at 8 bases. Germline V CDR1 and CDR2: ENHRY, SYGVKD. CDR3 length: 20 residues. Trimming took 4 bases from V and 2 from J; bases not matched to a gene: 19. The CDR3 bases are TGTGCCATCAGTGCTGCCAAACAGGGGGTCGGATCGGGCCCCTACAATGAGCAGTTCTTC. Its translation is CAISAAKQGVGSGPYNEQFF.

This clonotype came up many times. The rearrangement uses TRBV30 and TRBJ2-6; D uncertain. This CDR3 is built from 17 residues. Germline V gene data show CDR1 as GTSNPN and CDR2 as SVGIG (reference sequence). Between the trimmed V and J ends, which lost 1 base and 0 bases, there was a span of 13 bases. In DNA, the CDR3 is TGTGCCTGGAGTGAGTCCTTAATTACCTCTGGGGCCAACGTCCTGACTTTC. Amino acids: CAWSESLITSGANVLTF.

This clonotype was seen at least ten times. The chain combines TRBV19 with TRBJ1-2; D is undetermined. In germline, CDR1 is LNHDA, CDR2 SQIVND (reference sequence). The V and J ends lost 0 bases and 7 bases respectively, with 12 bases between them. CDR3 length: 14 amino acids. The CDR3 sequence is CASSIDRRGIGYTF. The CDR3 nucleotides read TGTGCCAGTAGTATAGATCGCCGAGGGATTGGCTACACCTTC.

This rearrangement joins TRBV11-2 to TRBJ1-1; D remains unclear. Trimming shortened V by 5 bases and J by 11 bases, and 18 bases separated the two germline ends. This CDR3 is built from 13 residues. Germline loops: CDR1 SGHAT, CDR2 FQNNGV. The CDR3 nucleotides read TGTGCCAGCAGCCCAGCAGCGAACCTGGGGGCTTTCTTT. This codes for CASSPAANLGAFF.

The chain employs TRBV30 and TRBJ1-6, with D maybe TRBD1 (6 bases). The CDR3 totals 13 residues. Germline assignment: CDR1 GTSNPN and CDR2 SVGIG (reference sequence). The V end was cut by 2 bases, the J end by 7 bases, with 9 bases between. The CDR3 bases are TGTGCCTGGAGTCGGGACAACAATTCACCCCTCCACTTT. It codes for CAWSRDNNSPLHF.

The table lists this clonotype with many counts. The genes are TRBV2 and TRBJ2-7; D uncertain. Germline-derived CDR1 and CDR2 are SNHLY and FYNNEI. V lost 0 bases to trimming and J lost 3 bases, with 12 bases between them. The CDR3 runs to 15 residues. The CDR3 DNA sequence: TGTGCCAGCAGTGAAGCGGGGATGGCACTCTACGAGCAGTACGTC. This translates into CASSEAGMALYEQYV.

This clonotype came up many times. The chain has TRBV6-2 or TRBV6-3 and TRBJ2-3, with D possibly matching TRBD2 (7 bases). The V and J ends lost 8 bases and 2 bases respectively, with 14 bases between them. Germline assignment: CDR1 MNHEY and CDR2 SVGEGT. CDR3 length equals 14 residues. In DNA form, the CDR3 reads TGTGCCAGCTCGAGGGGGGGCGACACAGATACGCAGTATTTT. Translation gives CASSRGGDTDTQYF.

Ten or more counts support this clonotype. The rearrangement uses TRBV7-2 and TRBJ1-4, with 8 bases lining up with TRBD1. The junction had 6 bases not matched to a gene; V was cut back by 5 bases and J by 1 base. The germline V gene has CDR1 SGHTA and CDR2 FQGNSA. The CDR3 consists of 16 residues. The CDR3 bases are TGTGCCAGCAGCCGACAGGGGCCCCTAACTAATGAAAAACTGTTTTTT. Its translation: CASSRQGPLTNEKLFF. The full variable domain, with the rest looked up from reference TRBV7-2 and TRBJ1-4, is GAGVSQSPSNKVTEKGKDVELRCDPISGHTALYWYRQSLGQGLEFLIYFQGNSAPDKSGLPSDRFSAERTGGSVSTLTIQRTQQEDSAVYLCASSRQGPLTNEKLFFGSGTQLSVL.

V usage is TRBV28 and J usage is TRBJ1-1; 7 positions agree with TRBD1. This CDR3 has 17 amino acids. The germline gives CDR1 MDHEN, CDR2 SYDVKM. V lost 5 bases and J lost 11; bases outside the gene matches: 23. DNA for the CDR3: TGTGCCAGCAGTCCTACGCCCCTAAAACAGGGGCGTTGGGTGGCTTTCTTT. Its protein product is CASSPTPLKQGRWVAFF.

This clonotype has ten or more counts. The chain has TRBV6-2 or TRBV6-3 and TRBJ2-6; D may be TRBD2 (5 bases). With 7 bases removed from V and 1 base from J, the gap between germline ends came to 17 bases. CDR1 and CDR2 (germline): MNHEY, SVGEGT. This CDR3 is built from 17 residues. The CDR3: CASKASSPFSGANVLTF. The CDR3 nucleotides are TGTGCCAGCAAGGCTAGCTCCCCGTTTTCTGGGGCCAACGTCCTGACTTTC.

This clonotype was counted many times. The chain joins TRBV12-3 or TRBV12-4 to TRBJ1-5, with 10 bases identical to TRBD1. This CDR3 has 13 amino acids. Trimming took 6 bases from V and 5 from J; bases not matched to a gene: 1. The CDR3 here is CASRGTGDQPQHF. The DNA of the CDR3 is TGTGCCAGCAGAGGGACAGGGGATCAGCCCCAGCATTTT.